This T cell receptor (beta chain) was recorded in a study of blood T cell repertoires in COVID-19. Study-level background: Samples of COVID-19 (acute and convalescent) were obtained from the United States, Italy and Spain. PBMCs, B-cell-depleted T cells, or T cells were the source of the cDNA or gDNA that made up the material.

In the authors' methods: Using reference gene primer amplification, nucleated cell counts were estimated. The table came from immunoSEQ multiplex PCR; TCRdb's copy has only in-frame clones and leaves some out. Clone size and the V and J calls come from that table; the DNA yielded D and trimming. The sample lists over 200,000 clones; roughly 88% were seen once. The specimen was peripheral blood. The sequence was obtained from a man aged 25 to 45 who had recovered from COVID-19.

Written as DNA, the CDR3 is TGTGCCACCAGCATGACGACAGGGGAGGTGGACATTCAGTACTTC. Translation gives CATSMTTGEVDIQYF. The chain employs TRBV15 and TRBJ2-4; the match to TRBD1 covers 8 bases. The CDR3 is 15 amino acids. V was pared by 4 bases and J by 8 bases, with 10 bases of the junction left unmatched. Germline V gene data show CDR1 as LNHNV and CDR2 as YYDKDF (reference sequence).